This TCR beta chain was documented in a study of T cells in Graves' hyperthyroidism and ophthalmopathy. Comment on this clonotype: What it binds is not known.

TCR beta CDR3 region amplification was performed from RNA transcripts. Carried out on the TCR CDR3, a first-round RT-PCR used the HTBI primer set. Using its own MiXCR run on the multiplex PCR reads, TCRdb lists one record per CDR3 protein. The sample carries approximately 690,000 distinct CDR3 sequences, around 20% recorded once. Uncontrolled infection, other autoimmune disease, pregnancy or lactation excluded patients. The germline V and J ends were trimmed by 7 bases and 0 bases, with 16 bases remaining between them. The CDR3 length is 15 residues. CDR1 is DFQATT and CDR2 is SNEGSKA in the germline V gene (reference sequence). The study's findings and limits: Among thyroid clonotypes expanded above 0.001, most also appeared in blood.

The chain has TRBV20-1 and TRBJ2-4; maybe TRBD2 (5 bases). Sequencing used blood. The sequence was obtained from a man under 40 with Graves' ophthalmopathy. The CDR3 bases are TGCAGTGTCCCTAAGTTAGCGCTAGCCAAAAACATTCAGTACTTC. It translates to CSVPKLALAKNIQYF.